A selection of T cell receptor beta chains follows, all from one sample in a study of blood T cell repertoires in COVID-19. TCRdb keeps only in-frame clones here, not all; method: immunoSEQ multiplex PCR. The sample gives some 70,000 clones, roughly 84% of which show up once; roughly 7% is in the top ten. Source material: peripheral blood. The receptors were sampled from a man between 50 and 59 years old with active COVID-19. CDR3s include the opening cysteine and the closing phenylalanine or tryptophan. The D gene is left open where the match is weak. A clone size is listed for some rows: how often the clone was seen (once, few, many), or a class if it is expanded.

d_call: TRBD1; j_call: TRBJ2-7; v_call: TRBV19; clone_size: few; cdr3_aa: CGTRDSHSYEQYF; cdr3_nt: TGTGGAACCCGGGACAGCCACTCCTACGAGCAGTACTTC
d_call: -; j_call: TRBJ2-7; v_call: TRBV15; clone_size: few; cdr3_aa: CATSRSGISYEQYF; cdr3_nt: TGTGCCACCAGCAGATCAGGTATCTCCTACGAGCAGTACTTC
d_call: -; j_call: TRBJ2-7; v_call: TRBV19; clone_size: -; cdr3_aa: CASSNPGTQSYEQYF; cdr3_nt: TGTGCCAGTAGTAATCCCGGGACACAATCCTACGAGCAGTACTTC
d_call: -; j_call: TRBJ1-6; v_call: TRBV4-1; clone_size: -; cdr3_aa: CASSHSLQGRSPLHF; cdr3_nt: TGCGCCAGCAGCCATAGCCTACAGGGTAGGTCACCCCTCCACTTT
d_call: TRBD1; j_call: TRBJ2-7; v_call: TRBV7-9; clone_size: few; cdr3_aa: CASSRDREGYEQYF; cdr3_nt: TGTGCCAGCAGCCGGGACAGGGAGGGATACGAGCAGTACTTC
d_call: -; j_call: TRBJ1-5; v_call: TRBV5-6; clone_size: few; cdr3_aa: CASSLAGGLVGQPQHF; cdr3_nt: TGTGCCAGCAGCTTGGCGGGGGGGCTTGTCGGTCAGCCCCAGCATTTT
d_call: TRBD1; j_call: TRBJ1-2; v_call: TRBV18; clone_size: -; cdr3_aa: CASSPLDRDYGYTF; cdr3_nt: TGTGCCAGCTCACCACTCGACAGGGACTATGGCTACACCTTC
d_call: -; j_call: TRBJ1-4; v_call: TRBV6-2/TRBV6-3; clone_size: once; cdr3_aa: CASSYSYSTNEKLFF; cdr3_nt: TGTGCCAGCAGTTACTCCTACTCAACTAATGAAAAACTGTTTTTT
d_call: -; j_call: TRBJ1-1; v_call: TRBV18; clone_size: -; cdr3_aa: CASTDPTGQSTEAFF; cdr3_nt: TGTGCCAGCACCGACCCGACAGGCCAATCCACTGAAGCTTTCTTT
d_call: -; j_call: TRBJ1-1; v_call: TRBV28; clone_size: -; cdr3_aa: CASSSGGVEAFF; cdr3_nt: TGTGCCAGCAGTTCGGGGGGCGTTGAAGCTTTCTTT
d_call: -; j_call: TRBJ1-4; v_call: TRBV7-9; clone_size: -; cdr3_aa: CASSRDTSNEKLFF; cdr3_nt: TGTGCCAGCAGCCGGGACACCTCTAATGAAAAACTGTTTTTT
d_call: -; j_call: TRBJ1-2; v_call: TRBV7-9; clone_size: few; cdr3_aa: CASSPQGTPGGGYTF; cdr3_nt: TGTGCCAGCAGCCCCCAGGGGACACCCGGCGGAGGCTACACCTTC
d_call: -; j_call: TRBJ2-1; v_call: TRBV5-5; clone_size: -; cdr3_aa: CASSLFGEQFF; cdr3_nt: TGTGCCAGCAGCTTGTTCGGTGAGCAGTTCTTC
d_call: -; j_call: TRBJ1-5; v_call: TRBV9; clone_size: -; cdr3_aa: CASSVGGYQPQHF; cdr3_nt: TGTGCCAGCAGCGTAGGCGGTTATCAGCCCCAGCATTTT
d_call: TRBD1; j_call: TRBJ2-1; v_call: TRBV28; clone_size: once; cdr3_aa: CASSSRTGGAYNEQFF; cdr3_nt: TGTGCCAGCAGTTCCAGGACAGGGGGCGCCTACAATGAGCAGTTCTTC
d_call: TRBD1; j_call: TRBJ2-5; v_call: TRBV27; clone_size: -; cdr3_aa: CASSPTGWWETQYF; cdr3_nt: TGTGCCAGCAGCCCGACAGGGTGGTGGGAGACCCAGTACTTC
d_call: TRBD2; j_call: TRBJ2-3; v_call: TRBV28; clone_size: -; cdr3_aa: CASSLTSGGQETQYF; cdr3_nt: TGTGCCAGCAGTTTAACTAGCGGGGGCCAGGAAACGCAGTATTTT
d_call: -; j_call: TRBJ2-1; v_call: TRBV7-3; clone_size: -; cdr3_aa: CASSASPYNEQFF; cdr3_nt: TGTGCCAGCAGCGCGTCGCCCTACAATGAGCAGTTCTTC
d_call: -; j_call: TRBJ1-3; v_call: TRBV14; clone_size: -; cdr3_aa: CASSLGSGNTIYF; cdr3_nt: TGTGCCAGCAGCCTCGGCTCTGGAAACACCATATATTTT
d_call: TRBD1; j_call: TRBJ2-7; v_call: TRBV29-1; clone_size: -; cdr3_aa: CSVATGEPYEQYF; cdr3_nt: TGCAGCGTAGCAACAGGGGAACCCTACGAGCAGTACTTC
d_call: -; j_call: TRBJ1-5; v_call: TRBV21-1; clone_size: -; cdr3_aa: CASRDRGLGQPQHF; cdr3_nt: TGTGCCTCACGGGACAGGGGATTGGGTCAGCCCCAGCATTTT
d_call: -; j_call: TRBJ1-2; v_call: TRBV9; clone_size: -; cdr3_aa: CASSTYLNNYGYTF; cdr3_nt: TGTGCCAGCAGTACCTACCTCAATAACTATGGCTACACCTTC
d_call: -; j_call: TRBJ2-7; v_call: TRBV7-2; clone_size: -; cdr3_aa: CASSPGLNEQYF; cdr3_nt: TGTGCCAGCAGCCCGGGACTTAACGAGCAGTACTTC
d_call: -; j_call: TRBJ1-2; v_call: TRBV5-6; clone_size: medium-sized; cdr3_aa: CATTDGRERGYTF; cdr3_nt: TGTGCCACTACGGACGGCCGGGAACGTGGCTACACCTTC
d_call: -; j_call: TRBJ2-5; v_call: TRBV7-6; clone_size: -; cdr3_aa: CASSLELLSRETQYF; cdr3_nt: TGTGCCAGCAGCTTAGAACTCCTATCGAGGGAGACCCAGTACTTC
d_call: -; j_call: TRBJ1-1; v_call: TRBV5-5; clone_size: once; cdr3_aa: CASSLNVRQNTEAFF; cdr3_nt: TGTGCCAGCAGCTTGAACGTCAGACAGAACACTGAAGCTTTCTTT
d_call: TRBD1; j_call: TRBJ1-1; v_call: TRBV4-1; clone_size: -; cdr3_aa: CASSQDRDRGNTEAFF; cdr3_nt: TGCGCCAGCAGCCAAGACAGAGACAGGGGCAACACTGAAGCTTTCTTT
d_call: TRBD1; j_call: TRBJ2-5; v_call: TRBV24-1; clone_size: -; cdr3_aa: CATSERPTGGRLQETQYF; cdr3_nt: TGTGCCACCAGTGAACGTCCCACAGGGGGCCGCCTCCAAGAGACCCAGTACTTC
d_call: TRBD1; j_call: TRBJ1-5; v_call: TRBV5-4; clone_size: -; cdr3_aa: CASSSGGFGPQHF; cdr3_nt: TGTGCCAGCAGCTCAGGGGGCTTTGGGCCCCAGCATTTT
d_call: -; j_call: TRBJ1-6; v_call: TRBV11-2; clone_size: -; cdr3_aa: CASSLRVGNSPLHF; cdr3_nt: TGTGCCAGCAGCTTGAGGGTGGGAAATTCACCCCTCCACTTT
d_call: TRBD1; j_call: TRBJ1-2; v_call: TRBV7-2; clone_size: once; cdr3_aa: CASSPPDRGFYGYTF; cdr3_nt: TGTGCCAGCAGCCCCCCGGACAGGGGTTTCTATGGCTACACCTTC
d_call: -; j_call: TRBJ2-7; v_call: TRBV7-2; clone_size: once; cdr3_aa: CASRRTLSSYEQYF; cdr3_nt: TGTGCCAGCAGACGGACACTCAGCTCCTACGAGCAGTACTTC
d_call: -; j_call: TRBJ1-5; v_call: TRBV7-8; clone_size: -; cdr3_aa: CASSPYRGNQPQHF; cdr3_nt: TGTGCCAGCAGCCCGTACAGGGGCAATCAGCCCCAGCATTTT
d_call: -; j_call: TRBJ2-1; v_call: TRBV5-8; clone_size: -; cdr3_aa: CASSSRVIRNEQFF; cdr3_nt: TGTGCCAGCAGCTCCCGAGTTATACGGAATGAGCAGTTCTTC
d_call: -; j_call: TRBJ1-6; v_call: TRBV19; clone_size: -; cdr3_aa: CASSIGGVANSPLHF; cdr3_nt: TGTGCCAGTAGTATCGGAGGGGTAGCTAATTCACCCCTCCACTTT
d_call: TRBD2; j_call: TRBJ2-1; v_call: TRBV6-5; clone_size: -; cdr3_aa: CASSSGLAANEQFF; cdr3_nt: TGTGCCAGCAGTTCTGGACTAGCGGCTAATGAGCAGTTCTTC